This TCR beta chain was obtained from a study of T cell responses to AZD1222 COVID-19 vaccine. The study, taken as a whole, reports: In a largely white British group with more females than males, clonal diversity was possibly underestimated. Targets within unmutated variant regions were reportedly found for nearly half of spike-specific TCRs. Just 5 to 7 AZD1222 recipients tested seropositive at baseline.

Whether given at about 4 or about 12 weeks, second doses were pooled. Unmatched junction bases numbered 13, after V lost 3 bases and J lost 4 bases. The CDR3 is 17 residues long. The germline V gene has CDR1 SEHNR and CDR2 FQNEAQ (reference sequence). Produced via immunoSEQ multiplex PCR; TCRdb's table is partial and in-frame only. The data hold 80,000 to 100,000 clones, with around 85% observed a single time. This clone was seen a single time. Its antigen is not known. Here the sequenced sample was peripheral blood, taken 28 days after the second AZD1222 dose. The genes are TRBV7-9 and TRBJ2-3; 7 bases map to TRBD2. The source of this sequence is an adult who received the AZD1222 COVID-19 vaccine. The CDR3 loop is CASSLLGAGLQSDTQYF. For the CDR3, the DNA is TGTGCCAGCAGCTTGCTTGGAGCGGGACTACAGTCAGATACGCAGTATTTT.